This TCR beta chain was captured in a study of siplizumab effects on memory and regulatory T cells. Study-wide results and caveats: It was not possible to assign a naive or memory phenotype to roughly 75-95% of proliferating CD4+ or CD8+ clones.

Profiling relied on immunoSEQ multiplex PCR, and the TCRdb table lists in-frame clones only, not all of them. The table includes some 100,000 clones, 92% detected once. A word on this clone: Its antigen is still unknown.

The germline CDR1 and CDR2 sequences are SGHVS and FNYEAQ. The ends lost 4 bases at V and 2 bases at J; junction bases unmatched: 0. The CDR3 covers 13 residues. The sequence derives from a human donor in good health. V usage is TRBV7-6 and J usage is TRBJ2-3; 7 bases map to TRBD2. The sequencing input was non-Treg CD4+ T cells sorted from blood. The CDR3 region has the DNA TGTGCCAGCAGCTGGGACTACACAGATACGCAGTATTTT. Encoded protein: CASSWDYTDTQYF.